Reported below is one TCR beta chain. Antigen unknown. Every subset of CD8+ T cells was sorted in triplicate at 300,000 cells each. CDR3 length: 19 residues. CDR1 LGHNA and CDR2 YSLEER come from the germline V gene. This sample was included in a study of CXCR3-negative and CXCR3-positive naive CD8 T cells. UMI-labeled TRB cDNA libraries were prepared by 5' RACE. After re-calling the 5' RACE reads, TCRdb lists one entry per CDR3 protein, DNA absent. The ten most abundant clones cover around 4% of a sample with tens of thousands of distinct CDR3 sequences. Overall study results and limits: Whereas memory cells differed, naive CXCR3-negative and CXCR3-positive cells shared similar TRBV-TRBJ usage.

The sample taken for sequencing was naive CXCR3- CD8+ T cells from blood. Noted subset: CD45RO-CCR7+CD27+CD95- naive CD8+ T cells lacking CXCR3 (TNR3-). The J gene is TRBJ2-6, the V gene TRBV4-3; the TRBD1 assignment by TCRdb is unverifiable without DNA. This clonotype originated in a human donor in good health. Some clones in this sample may be carry-over from other donors' samples. The CDR3 region is CASSYGSGQQPSGANVLTF.